The 27 T cell receptor beta chains in this list originate from one sample, sequenced in a study of shared clonotypes between healthy human individuals. Using immunoSEQ multiplex PCR, the repertoire was profiled, and TCRdb retains in-frame clones only, with some absent. The sample has 200,000 to 250,000 clones; approximately 70% are singletons. Sequenced input: memory CD4+ T cells sorted from blood. As to subset: CD45RA-negative fraction. The receptors shown here come from a man aged 30 to 39 in good health.

This clone showed up just a few times. The V and J genes are TRBV18 and TRBJ2-7, with 7 bases that match TRBD2. The CDR3 consists of 13 residues. CDR1 is KGHSH, CDR2 LQKENI, per germline. The V and J ends lost 6 bases and 5 bases, in that order; junction bases with no gene match: 7. CDR3 sequence (DNA): TGTGCCAGCTCCCCGGGGGGAGCACACGAGCAGTACTTC. It translates to CASSPGGAHEQYF.

This clone has only a few counts. V is TRBV5-5 and J is TRBJ2-7; unclear D gene. The CDR3 spans 14 residues. Germline loops: CDR1 SGHKS, CDR2 YYEKEE (reference sequence). Trimming cost V 0 bases and J 2 bases, with 9 bases left between them. As DNA, the CDR3 is TGTGCCAGCAGCTTGGTCCTGGACCCCTACGAGCAGTACTTC. Translation gives CASSLVLDPYEQYF.

The CDR3: CASSTRPGQNYGYTF. The DNA for the CDR3 is TGTGCCAGCAGCACGCGTCCCGGGCAGAACTATGGCTACACCTTC. The chain carries TRBV7-8 and TRBJ1-2, with unresolved D. Germline CDR1 SGHVS, CDR2 FQNEAQ. The CDR3 is 15 residues long. V lost 5 bases and J 2 bases, leaving 15 bases between the germline ends.

This clone occurred a few times. The rearrangement uses TRBV28 and TRBJ2-7; D gene uncertain. The V gene lost 4 bases and the J gene lost 5 bases, with 18 bases spanning the gap. The germline V gene encodes CDR1 MDHEN and CDR2 SYDVKM. The CDR3 consists of 15 residues. CDR3 bases: TGTGCCAGCAGTTCCCCGCGCGTGGTAGGGAACGAGCAGTACTTC. It encodes CASSSPRVVGNEQYF.

V usage is TRBV5-4 and J usage is TRBJ2-2, with a possible D match to TRBD1 (5 bases). Trimming pared 2 bases from V and 6 bases from J, leaving 14 bases between. This CDR3 comprises 15 residues. CDR1 is SGHNT and CDR2 is YYREEE in the germline V gene (reference sequence). The CDR3 spells CASSLTRQTPGELFF. DNA of the CDR3: TGTGCCAGCAGCTTAACGCGACAGACCCCCGGGGAGCTGTTTTTT. The full variable domain, completed using reference TRBV5-4 and TRBJ2-2, is ETGVTQSPTHLIKTRGQQVTLRCSSQSGHNTVSWYQQALGQGPQFIFQYYREEENGRGNFPPRFSGLQFPNYSSELNVNALELDDSALYLCASSLTRQTPGELFFGEGSRLTVL.

The V and J genes are TRBV29-1 and TRBJ2-1; 11 bases are a match to TRBD1. Germline V gene lookup returns CDR1 SQVTM and CDR2 ANQGSEA. The ends lost 4 bases at V and 10 bases at J; junction bases unmatched: 9. The CDR3 loop spans 14 amino acids. CDR3 in DNA: TGCAGCGTTGTACCGGGACAGGGGGTCCGGGAGCAGTTCTTC. Protein sequence: CSVVPGQGVREQFF.

This clone occurred once. The J gene is TRBJ2-2, the V gene TRBV5-1; D uncertain. This CDR3 has 14 amino acids. The V end lost 6 bases, the J end lost 4 bases, and 13 bases lay between the germline ends. Looked up from germline, CDR1 is SGHRS and CDR2 is YFSETQ. This CDR3 reads CASTLQVPTGELFF. The CDR3 DNA reads as TGCGCCAGCACCCTCCAGGTCCCCACCGGGGAGCTGTTTTTT.

A remark on this clone: Within the sample, other DNA sequences also encode this same CDR3. The rearrangement uses TRBV18 and TRBJ2-7, with D hard to call. This CDR3 is 12 amino acids long. Germline V gene lookup returns CDR1 KGHSH and CDR2 LQKENI. The V end lost 2 bases, the J end lost 0 bases, and 2 bases lay between the germline ends. The CDR3 spells CASSPSSYEQYF. The CDR3 bases are TGTGCCAGCTCACCAAGCTCCTACGAGCAGTACTTC. Looking up the rest from reference TRBV18 and TRBJ2-7 gives the full variable domain: NAGVMQNPRHLVRRRGQEARLRCSPMKGHSHVYWYRQLPEEGLKFMVYLQKENIIDESGMPKERFSAEFPKEGPSILRIQQVVRGDSAAYFCASSPSSYEQYFGPGTRLTVT.

The rearrangement links TRBV5-4 to TRBJ2-7, with TRBD2 identical over 9 bases. The trim removed 4 bases at V and 0 bases at J, leaving 5 bases unmatched. The CDR3 runs to 15 residues. Germline lookup yields CDR1 SGHNT and CDR2 YYREEE (reference sequence). In DNA, the CDR3 is TGTGCCAGCAGCCTTAGCGGGGGAAGCTCCTACGAGCAGTACTTC. Translated: CASSLSGGSSYEQYF.

This clone was observed a single time. The V and J genes are TRBV2 and TRBJ2-1; 10 nucleotides line up with TRBD2. Germline loops: CDR1 SNHLY, CDR2 FYNNEI. The CDR3 length is 13 residues. Trimming removed 7 bases from V and 4 bases from J; junction bases left unmatched: 1. CDR3 in amino acids: CASKAGGYNEQFF. CDR3 nucleotides: TGTGCCAGCAAAGCGGGAGGGTACAATGAGCAGTTCTTC.

J is TRBJ2-1 and V is TRBV27; TRBD2 matches at 8 bases. With 3 bases clipped from V and 5 bases from J, the junction kept 3 bases outside the gene matches. CDR3 length equals 14 residues. Germline assignment: CDR1 MNHEY and CDR2 SMNVEV (reference sequence). DNA for the CDR3: TGTGCCAGCAGTTTGCGGGAGGTCGACAATGAGCAGTTCTTC. This sequence encodes CASSLREVDNEQFF.

This clone was recorded once. The chain is built from TRBV5-6 and TRBJ2-7; 11 nucleotides line up with TRBD2. Germline trimming cut 0 bases from V and 7 bases from J; bases unmatched to any gene: 9. This CDR3 spans 16 amino acids. From germline, CDR1 is SGHDT and CDR2 YYEEEE. The CDR3: CASSLVQGLAGGEQYF. CDR3 coding DNA: TGTGCCAGCAGCTTGGTACAGGGGCTAGCGGGAGGTGAGCAGTACTTC.

Written as DNA, the CDR3 is TGTGCCAGCAGCCTTTACAGGGATGTGCAGTATTTT. It translates to CASSLYRDVQYF. The chain has TRBV5-5 and TRBJ2-3; TRBD1 is a possible D gene (6 bases). Germline CDR1 SGHKS, CDR2 YYEKEE (reference sequence). CDR3 size: 12 residues. V was pared by 4 bases and J by 11 bases, with 14 bases between.

V and J are TRBV7-2 and TRBJ2-7; 9 nucleotides match TRBD1. Germline values: CDR1 SGHTA, CDR2 FQGNSA. This CDR3 contains 14 residues. Trimming took 7 bases from V and 1 from J; bases not matched to a gene: 5. In nucleotides, the CDR3 is TGTGCCAGCACCAGAGACAGGGGGTCCTACGAGCAGTACTTC. This gives the protein CASTRDRGSYEQYF.

This chain connects TRBV5-3 to TRBJ1-2, with D maybe TRBD1 (5 bases). TRBV5-3 is designated an ORF whose function remains uncertain. The germline V and J ends were trimmed by 0 bases and 7 bases, with 16 bases remaining between them. This CDR3 region has 15 residues. CDR3 nucleotides: TGTGCCAGAAGCTTGGGGACAAATCGGAAGTCTGGCTACACCTTC. It yields the protein CARSLGTNRKSGYTF.

J is TRBJ2-5 and V is TRBV5-4; TRBD2 aligns across 14 bases. The CDR3 contains 16 residues. J was trimmed by 4 bases and V by 3 bases; bases with no gene match: 5. Per the germline V gene, CDR1 is SGHNT and CDR2 is YYREEE (reference sequence). The chain's CDR3 is CASSSSGLAGGETQYF. The CDR3 bases are TGTGCCAGCAGCTCGAGCGGACTAGCGGGAGGAGAGACCCAGTACTTC.

The V and J genes are TRBV11-3 and TRBJ2-2; D ambiguous. The V end was cut by 5 bases, the J end by 4 bases, with 8 bases between. The germline CDR1 and CDR2 sequences are SGHNT and YENEEA. The CDR3 length is 13 residues. The CDR3: CASSLDGTGELFF. The CDR3 DNA reads as TGTGCCAGCAGCCTTGATGGCACCGGGGAGCTGTTTTTT. Supplemented by reference TRBV11-3 and TRBJ2-2, the full variable domain reads EAGVVQSPRYKIIEKKQPVAFWCNPISGHNTLYWYLQNLGQGPELLIRYENEEAVDDSQLPKDRFSAERLKGVDSTLKIQPAELGDSAVYLCASSLDGTGELFFGEGSRLTVL.

CDR3 protein: CASNRGGQGYGQPQHF. CDR3 in DNA: TGTGCCAGTAACCGTGGTGGACAGGGCTATGGGCAGCCCCAGCATTTT. The chain recombines TRBV19 with TRBJ1-5, with 8 bases that match TRBD1. Germline CDR1 LNHDA, CDR2 SQIVND (reference sequence). This CDR3 is 16 amino acids long. V trimming: 7 bases; J trimming: 7 bases; junction bases outside the gene matches: 15. The full variable domain, rest sourced from reference TRBV19 and TRBJ1-5, is DGGITQSPKYLFRKEGQNVTLSCEQNLNHDAMYWYRQDPGQGLRLIYYSQIVNDFQKGDIAEGYSVSREKKESFPLTVTSAQKNPTAFYLCASNRGGQGYGQPQHFGDGTRLSIL.

The chain recombines TRBV5-1 with TRBJ1-1, with D unclear. V dropped 3 bases and J dropped 4 bases, with 13 bases sitting between them. The CDR3 spans 14 residues. Germline CDR1 SGHRS, CDR2 YFSETQ. DNA for the CDR3: TGCGCCAGCAGCTCCCCCTGGGAGGGCACTGAAGCTTTCTTT. Translated: CASSSPWEGTEAFF.

The V and J genes are TRBV30 and TRBJ1-1; D not resolved. CDR3 length: 12 residues. Germline loops: CDR1 GTSNPN, CDR2 SVGIG (reference sequence). Trimming shortened V by 5 bases and J by 2 bases, and 9 bases separated the two germline ends. The CDR3 bases are TGTGCCTGGTTAAATGATAACACTGAAGCTTTCTTT. Amino acid sequence: CAWLNDNTEAFF.

Notes on this clone: This sample also contains other DNA sequences that code for the same CDR3. The chain links TRBV19 to TRBJ1-5; D possibly corresponds to TRBD1 (6 bases). The length of the CDR3 is 14 residues. Between the trimmed V and J ends, which lost 1 base and 7 bases, there was a span of 11 bases. CDR1 is LNHDA, CDR2 SQIVND, per germline (reference sequence). CDR3 sequence: CASSIVGGGQPQHF. The CDR3 DNA sequence: TGTGCCAGTAGTATAGTTGGGGGGGGCCAGCCCCAGCATTTT.

This chain connects TRBV5-1 to TRBJ2-1; the match to TRBD2 covers 11 bases. CDR3 length: 17 amino acids. Per the germline V gene, CDR1 is SGHRS and CDR2 is YFSETQ. With 4 bases clipped from V and 0 bases from J, the junction kept 6 bases outside the gene matches. Here the CDR3 reads CASSPGTSGSSYNEQFF. The CDR3, as DNA: TGCGCCAGCAGCCCAGGGACTAGCGGTAGCTCCTACAATGAGCAGTTCTTC.

This clone was seen only a few times. Written as DNA, the CDR3 is TGCGCCAGCAGCAACGGACAGGGGGGCACAGATACGCAGTATTTT. Its translation: CASSNGQGGTDTQYF. The chain is built from TRBV5-1 and TRBJ2-3, with 10 nucleotides matching TRBD1. J was trimmed by 1 base and V by 4 bases; bases with no gene match: 3. Germline lookup yields CDR1 SGHRS and CDR2 YFSETQ. The CDR3 consists of 15 residues.

CDR3 loop: CASSRGGTAGNTIYF. CDR3 in DNA: TGTGCCAGCAGTCGGGGTGGGACAGCCGGAAACACCATATATTTT. This rearrangement joins TRBV27 to TRBJ1-3; TRBD1 aligns across 7 bases. This CDR3 is 15 amino acids long. V was clipped by 5 bases and J by 4 bases; unmatched bases: 8. CDR1 is MNHEY, CDR2 SMNVEV, per germline (reference sequence).

For the CDR3, the DNA is TGTGCCAGCAGGGCCGGGACAGTATATGGCTACACCTTC. Translating gives CASRAGTVYGYTF. The V gene is TRBV6-5, the J gene TRBJ1-2, with 7 bases that match TRBD1. CDR3 length: 13 residues. Germline V lookup: CDR1 MNHEY, CDR2 SVGAGI. V was pared by 6 bases and J by 5 bases, with 6 bases of the junction left unmatched.

J is TRBJ2-3 and V is TRBV5-4, with D possibly matching TRBD1 (5 bases). CDR1 is SGHNT, CDR2 YYREEE, per germline (reference sequence). Trimming removed 1 base from V and 6 bases from J, with 9 bases in between. There are 13 residues in the CDR3. The DNA for the CDR3 is TGTGCCAGCAGCTTGTGGAAGGGGGATACGCAGTATTTT. Translating gives CASSLWKGDTQYF.

The chain employs TRBV7-2 and TRBJ2-1; D not certain. CDR3 length equals 12 residues. CDR1 and CDR2 from the germline V gene are SGHTA and FQGNSA. The V end lost 3 bases, the J end lost 7 bases, and 7 bases lay between the germline ends. CDR3 sequence (DNA): TGTGCCAGCAGCTTCCGTTATAATGAGCAGTTCTTC. It yields the protein CASSFRYNEQFF. The whole variable domain, remainder taken from reference TRBV7-2 and TRBJ2-1, is GAGVSQSPSNKVTEKGKDVELRCDPISGHTALYWYRQSLGQGLEFLIYFQGNSAPDKSGLPSDRFSAERTGGSVSTLTIQRTQQEDSAVYLCASSFRYNEQFFGPGTRLTVL.